A single sample is the source of the 28 T cell receptor beta chains below, sequenced in a study of shared clonotypes between healthy human individuals. The method was immunoSEQ multiplex PCR; TCRdb's version includes in-frame clones alone and lacks a portion of them. The table shows hundreds of thousands of clones, with roughly 92% occurring only once. CD45RO-negative cells were positively selected for CCR7, leaving out terminally differentiated effector memory CD45RA+ cells. The sequenced sample was naive CD8+ T cells sorted from blood. All receptors come from a man aged 30 to 45 in good health.

The chain joins TRBV11-2 to TRBJ2-7, with 8 positions matching TRBD2. V shed 1 base, J shed 5 bases, and the junction held 7 bases outside the gene matches. The CDR3 covers 15 residues. Germline V gene sequence: CDR1 SGHAT, CDR2 FQNNGV. The CDR3 loop is CASSLGWTSPNEQYF. In DNA form, the CDR3 reads TGTGCCAGCAGCTTAGGGTGGACTAGCCCCAACGAGCAGTACTTC. Variable domain in full (rest from reference TRBV11-2 and TRBJ2-7): EAGVAQSPRYKIIEKRQSVAFWCNPISGHATLYWYQQILGQGPKLLIQFQNNGVVDDSQLPKDRFSAERLKGVDSTLKIQPAKLEDSAVYLCASSLGWTSPNEQYFGPGTRLTVT.

V gene TRBV28 combines with J gene TRBJ2-3; no clear D gene. Germline V CDR1 and CDR2: MDHEN, SYDVKM. This CDR3 contains 17 residues. Trimming left V 2 bases short and J 1 base short, with 16 bases between. CDR3 nucleotide sequence: TGTGCCAGCAGTTTAACCGAGGAACCACACCGCACAGATACGCAGTATTTT. Its protein product is CASSLTEEPHRTDTQYF.

The chain joins TRBV7-9 to TRBJ2-3; 9 bases are a match to TRBD2. This CDR3 region has 16 residues. V trimming: 3 bases; J trimming: 6 bases; junction bases outside the gene matches: 10. Germline CDR1 and CDR2: SEHNR and FQNEAQ (reference sequence). The CDR3 nucleotides are TGTGCCAGCAGCTTGGCCGCGGGAGGGCTGGAGGATACGCAGTATTTT. Protein product: CASSLAAGGLEDTQYF.

V usage is TRBV29-1 and J usage is TRBJ1-2; D gene ambiguous. V gave up 6 bases and J gave up 6 bases, with 17 bases separating them. The CDR3 has 13 residues. Germline loops: CDR1 SQVTM, CDR2 ANQGSEA. CDR3 sequence (DNA): TGCAGCGTCCATACCCGGCGGCCCGATGGCTACACCTTC. It codes for CSVHTRRPDGYTF.

This chain connects TRBV28 to TRBJ2-2; TRBD2 is a possible D gene (6 bases). Germline CDR1 and CDR2: MDHEN and SYDVKM. V was shortened by 4 bases and J by 5 bases, with 20 bases between the two germline ends. This CDR3 spans 17 amino acids. CDR3 DNA sequence: TGTGCCAGCAGTTCGGCTGGCACCGGGACTCCGACCGGGGAGCTGTTTTTT. Translated, it gives CASSSAGTGTPTGELFF.

This chain links TRBV7-9 with TRBJ2-5; 14 nucleotides match TRBD2. Trimming at V came to 1 base and at J to 4 bases, leaving 8 bases not matched to a gene. The CDR3 is 18 amino acids. Germline V CDR1 and CDR2: SEHNR, FQNEAQ (reference sequence). The CDR3 nucleotides are TGTGCCAGCAGCTTAGACCCGGGACTAGCGGGAGTAGGAGAGACCCAGTACTTC. Translating it yields CASSLDPGLAGVGETQYF. Looking up the rest from reference TRBV7-9 and TRBJ2-5 gives the full variable domain: DTGVSQNPRHKITKRGQNVTFRCDPISEHNRLYWYRQTLGQGPEFLTYFQNEAQLEKSRLLSDRFSAERPKGSFSTLEIQRTEQGDSAMYLCASSLDPGLAGVGETQYFGPGTRLLVL.

V is TRBV5-8 and J is TRBJ2-7; unclear D gene. Germline lookup yields CDR1 SGHTS and CDR2 YDEGEE. The ends were cut back, 1 base at V and 2 bases at J, with 13 bases in the middle. This CDR3 has 15 residues. The CDR3 sequence: CASSLTSSWAYEQYF. CDR3 DNA: TGTGCCAGCAGCTTGACAAGCTCGTGGGCCTACGAGCAGTACTTC.

The chain uses TRBV11-2 and TRBJ2-7; a possible D gene is TRBD2 (5 bases). V shed 5 bases and J shed 2 bases, with 16 bases lying between them. Germline assignment: CDR1 SGHAT and CDR2 FQNNGV. CDR3 length equals 15 residues. The CDR3 loop is CASSQPWASTYEQYF. DNA for the CDR3: TGTGCCAGCAGCCAACCGTGGGCTAGCACCTACGAGCAGTACTTC.

The chain has TRBV10-2 and TRBJ1-4; D is possibly TRBD1 (5 bases). Germline CDR1 reads WSHSY; CDR2 reads SAAADI. Trimming took 3 bases from V and 11 from J, leaving 13 bases between them. The CDR3 contains 13 residues. The CDR3 reads CASSEGTVDKLFF. The CDR3 DNA sequence: TGCGCCAGCAGTGAAGGGACCGTCGACAAACTGTTTTTT.

This sequence joins TRBV27 and TRBJ2-5, with 7 bases aligning to TRBD2. The assigned J gene may be wrong: the sequence end matches TRBJ2-7 better. CDR3 length equals 13 residues. The germline gives CDR1 MNHEY, CDR2 SMNVEV (reference sequence). The CDR3 protein is CASSLSTSSEQYF. CDR3 sequence (DNA): TGTGCCAGCAGTTTATCGACTAGCAGCGAGCAGTACTTC.

The CDR3 here is CASSVEGLAGTDTQYF. The CDR3, as DNA: TGTGCCAGCAGCGTGGAGGGACTAGCGGGAACAGATACGCAGTATTTT. The V and J genes are TRBV5-5 and TRBJ2-3; 13 bases map to TRBD2. The V segment lost 4 bases and the J segment 3 bases; nucleotides outside the gene matches: 5. Per the germline V gene, CDR1 is SGHKS and CDR2 is YYEKEE (reference sequence). There are 16 residues in the CDR3.

CDR3 in DNA: TGCAGCGTTGAGGGGGTTCGAGCGGGAGGGCGGAATGAGCAGTTCTTC. Translated, it gives CSVEGVRAGGRNEQFF. The chain couples TRBV29-1 to TRBJ2-1, with 10 bases aligning to TRBD2. The ends lost 3 bases at V and 7 bases at J; junction bases unmatched: 12. The CDR3 totals 16 residues. Germline V gives CDR1 SQVTM, CDR2 ANQGSEA.

This chain connects TRBV13 to TRBJ2-3, with a tentative D call TRBD2 (6 bases). With 5 bases removed from V and 3 bases from J, the gap between germline ends came to 15 bases. The CDR3 loop spans 15 amino acids. Germline loops: CDR1 PRHDT, CDR2 FYEKMQ (reference sequence). The DNA of the CDR3 is TGTGCCAGCAGCCCACGGGAGAGCGGGACAGATACGCAGTATTTT. Translating it yields CASSPRESGTDTQYF. The complete variable domain, with remaining parts taken from reference TRBV13 and TRBJ2-3, reads AAGVIQSPRHLIKEKRETATLKCYPIPRHDTVYWYQQGPGQDPQFLISFYEKMQSDKGSIPDRFSAQQFSDYHSELNMSSLELGDSALYFCASSPRESGTDTQYFGPGTRLTVL.

J is TRBJ1-2 and V is TRBV5-4, with D maybe TRBD1 (6 bases). Trimming took off 4 bases at V and 2 bases at J, with 12 bases between the two ends. Germline CDR1 reads SGHNT; CDR2 reads YYREEE (reference sequence). The CDR3 runs 14 residues. In DNA form, the CDR3 reads TGTGCCAGCAGCACCGGGACAAACAACTATGGCTACACCTTC. This encodes CASSTGTNNYGYTF.

This chain joins TRBV7-8 and TRBJ2-7, with D uncertain. Trimming removed 1 base from V and 1 base from J, with 14 bases in between. The CDR3 consists of 16 residues. Germline CDR1 reads SGHVS; CDR2 reads FQNEAQ. The CDR3, as DNA: TGTGCCAGCAGCTTAGGCCCTATAACGTTATCCTACGAGCAGTACTTC. It encodes CASSLGPITLSYEQYF.

The chain recombines TRBV7-2 with TRBJ2-7; 7 bases agree with TRBD2. The CDR3 runs 14 residues. The V gene end was trimmed by 3 bases and the J gene end by 5 bases; junction bases not matched to a gene: 7. Germline V CDR1 and CDR2: SGHTA, FQGNSA. The CDR3 reads CASSFAGEVHEQYF. CDR3 sequence (DNA): TGTGCCAGCAGCTTCGCGGGAGAGGTCCACGAGCAGTACTTC.

This rearrangement joins TRBV10-3 to TRBJ2-3; 10 bases agree with TRBD1. The CDR3 totals 13 residues. Per germline, CDR1 ENHRY and CDR2 SYGVKD. The trim removed 7 bases at V and 6 bases at J, leaving 4 bases unmatched. Written as DNA, the CDR3 is TGTGCCATCAACGGACAGGGGGTGGATACGCAGTATTTT. Protein sequence: CAINGQGVDTQYF.

The chain joins TRBV15 to TRBJ2-3; D unclear. Trimming left V 2 bases short and J 4 bases short, with 13 bases between. Germline V gene data show CDR1 as LNHNV and CDR2 as YYDKDF (reference sequence). This CDR3 has 15 amino acids. The CDR3, as DNA: TGTGCCACCAGCAGACTAGGCTCGAGCGCAGATACGCAGTATTTT. This translates into CATSRLGSSADTQYF.

The chain joins TRBV7-9 to TRBJ1-2; D remains unclear. Germline assignment: CDR1 SEHNR and CDR2 FQNEAQ (reference sequence). This CDR3 region has 12 residues. V dropped 8 bases and J dropped 8 bases, with 15 bases sitting between them. The DNA for the CDR3 is TGTGCCAGCGCCTACGGTGGTTGGGGCTACACCTTC. It codes for CASAYGGWGYTF.

The chain joins TRBV2 to TRBJ2-7; TRBD2 agrees at 7 bases. This CDR3 has 14 amino acids. Germline values: CDR1 SNHLY, CDR2 FYNNEI. V lost 11 bases and J lost 0; bases outside the gene matches: 10. The CDR3 nucleotides read TGTGCCGGAGGGGTAGCGGGCGGCTCCTACGAGCAGTACTTC. It codes for CAGGVAGGSYEQYF.

The gene calls are TRBV28 and TRBJ2-5, with 7 nucleotides matching TRBD1. Trimming cost V 6 bases and J 1 base; bases outside gene matches: 5. Germline V gene sequence: CDR1 MDHEN, CDR2 SYDVKM. The CDR3 is 14 amino acids. CDR3 in amino acids: CASRETGFQETQYF. CDR3 DNA: TGTGCCAGCAGGGAGACAGGGTTCCAAGAGACCCAGTACTTC.

The V call is TRBV4-1, the J call TRBJ1-1; tentative D call: TRBD1 (6 bases). V lost 4 bases and J lost 1, with 13 bases in between. CDR3 length equals 15 residues. CDR1 is MGHRA, CDR2 YSYEKL, per germline. The CDR3 protein is CASSPNYRENTEAFF. The CDR3 DNA is TGCGCCAGCAGCCCTAACTACAGGGAGAACACTGAAGCTTTCTTT.

The chain employs TRBV9 and TRBJ2-5; 9 bases map to TRBD2. The CDR3 sequence is 15 residues long. Germline V gene data show CDR1 as SGDLS and CDR2 as YYNGEE. Unmatched junction bases numbered 7, after V lost 2 bases and J lost 5 bases. CDR3 nucleotides: TGTGCCAGCAGCGTGCACTCCGGACTAGCGGAGACCCAGTACTTC. It specifies CASSVHSGLAETQYF.

V is TRBV11-2 and J is TRBJ1-1, with unresolved D. The CDR3 contains 13 residues. Between the trimmed V and J ends, which lost 5 bases and 6 bases, there was a span of 13 bases. Germline assignment: CDR1 SGHAT and CDR2 FQNNGV. Here the CDR3 reads CASSPTAGPEAFF. The CDR3 DNA follows: TGTGCCAGCAGCCCCACGGCGGGCCCTGAAGCTTTCTTT.

The sample holds many counts of this clone. Other DNA sequences in this specimen translate into the identical CDR3. This sequence joins TRBV27 and TRBJ2-5, with D perhaps matching TRBD1 or TRBD2 (5 bases each). CDR3 size: 14 residues. The V gene lost 1 base and the J gene lost 5 bases, with 11 bases spanning the gap. The germline CDR1 and CDR2 sequences are MNHEY and SMNVEV (reference sequence). The CDR3 region is CASSLLGTEETQYF. The CDR3 DNA reads TGTGCCAGCAGTTTATTGGGGACGGAGGAGACCCAGTACTTC.

V and J are TRBV5-6 and TRBJ1-2; D call uncertain. This CDR3 contains 12 residues. Trimming took off 0 bases at V and 14 bases at J, with 14 bases between the two ends. Germline V lookup: CDR1 SGHDT, CDR2 YYEEEE. The CDR3 DNA reads as TGTGCCAGCAGCTTGGGGGATGGGCCCCTGACCTTC. Residues: CASSLGDGPLTF.

The V and J genes are TRBV6-5 and TRBJ1-1; D possibly corresponds to TRBD1 (5 bases). V was clipped by 4 bases and J by 3 bases, with 15 bases between them. Germline CDR1 is MNHEY and CDR2 is SVGAGI. The length of the CDR3 is 15 residues. CDR3 sequence reads: CASSFTNAGDTEAFF. CDR3 coding DNA: TGTGCCAGCAGTTTTACCAACGCGGGGGACACTGAAGCTTTCTTT.

Comment on this clone: The same CDR3 arises from other DNA sequences in this sample as well. The chain carries TRBV9 and TRBJ2-6; no definite D call. V lost 1 base and J lost 0, with 2 bases in between. Per the germline V gene, CDR1 is SGDLS and CDR2 is YYNGEE. CDR3 length: 14 amino acids. CDR3 amino acids: CASSVSSGANVLTF. DNA of the CDR3: TGTGCCAGCAGCGTAAGCTCTGGGGCCAACGTCCTGACTTTC.